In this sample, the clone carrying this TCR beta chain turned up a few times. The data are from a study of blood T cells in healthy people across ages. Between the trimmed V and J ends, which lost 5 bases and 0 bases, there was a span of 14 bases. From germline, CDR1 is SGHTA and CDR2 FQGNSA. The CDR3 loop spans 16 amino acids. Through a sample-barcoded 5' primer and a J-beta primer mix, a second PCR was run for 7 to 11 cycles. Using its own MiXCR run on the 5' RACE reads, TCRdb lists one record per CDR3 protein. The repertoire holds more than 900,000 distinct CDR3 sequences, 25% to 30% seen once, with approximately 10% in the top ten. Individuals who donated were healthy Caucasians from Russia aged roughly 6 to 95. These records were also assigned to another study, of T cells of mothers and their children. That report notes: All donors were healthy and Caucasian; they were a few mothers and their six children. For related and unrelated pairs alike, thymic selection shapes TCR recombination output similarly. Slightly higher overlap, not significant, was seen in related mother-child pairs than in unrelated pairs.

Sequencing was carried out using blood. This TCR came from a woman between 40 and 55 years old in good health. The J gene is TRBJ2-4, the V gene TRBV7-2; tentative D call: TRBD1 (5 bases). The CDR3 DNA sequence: TGTGCCAGCAGCACCCAAGGCAGGGTAGCCAAAAACATTCAGTACTTC. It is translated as CASSTQGRVAKNIQYF.